The 10 T cell receptor beta chains presented below share a single source sample, sequenced in a study of blood T cell repertoires in COVID-19. Produced via immunoSEQ multiplex PCR; TCRdb's table is partial and in-frame only. The sample has 200,000 to 300,000 clones; around nine tenths are singletons. Sequenced: peripheral blood. The receptors stem from an older woman with COVID-19, enrolled during active disease.

V gene TRBV5-8 combines with J gene TRBJ1-6; weak D call: TRBD1 (5 bases). The ends were cut back, 0 bases at V and 7 bases at J, with 14 bases in the middle. CDR3 length: 16 amino acids. Germline V CDR1 and CDR2: SGHTS, YDEGEE. In DNA, the CDR3 is TGTGCCAGCAGCTTGGAAGTAGGGGTGGGGAATTCACCCCTCCACTTT. It specifies CASSLEVGVGNSPLHF.

This clone has just one count. The V call is TRBV5-1, the J call TRBJ1-4; TRBD1 is a possible D gene (5 bases). The CDR3 contains 13 residues. V was cut by 2 bases and J by 8 bases, with 10 bases left in between. CDR1 is SGHRS, CDR2 YFSETQ, per germline. The DNA for the CDR3 is TGCGCCAGCAGCTTTGACAGCTGGGAAAAACTGTTTTTT. Protein sequence: CASSFDSWEKLFF.

The chain carries TRBV5-6 and TRBJ1-3, with D tentatively TRBD1 (6 bases). CDR1 and CDR2 from the germline V gene are SGHDT and YYEEEE. V was clipped by 3 bases and J by 1 base, with 20 bases between them. The CDR3 length is 18 residues. CDR3 loop: CASSSREKQGRSGNTIYF. For the CDR3, the DNA is TGTGCCAGCAGCTCGCGGGAGAAACAGGGTCGGTCTGGAAACACCATATATTTT.

This chain joins TRBV15 and TRBJ1-3; 7 bases are a match to TRBD1. The J segment lost 4 bases and the V segment lost 10 bases, leaving 13 bases of the junction unmatched. Germline lookup yields CDR1 LNHNV and CDR2 YYDKDF (reference sequence). The length of the CDR3 is 15 residues. The CDR3 reads CAIRQGSMVGNTIYF. The CDR3 nucleotides read TGTGCCATCCGACAGGGTTCAATGGTGGGAAACACCATATATTTT.

The rearrangement joins TRBV19 to TRBJ2-1; TRBD2 agrees at 14 bases. This CDR3 contains 15 residues. Germline V gene sequence: CDR1 LNHDA, CDR2 SQIVND (reference sequence). The J segment lost 10 bases and the V segment lost 5 bases, leaving 7 bases of the junction unmatched. The CDR3 nucleotides read TGTGCCAGTAGTGCCCGACTAGCGGGAGGGTGGGAGCAGTTCTTC. Translating gives CASSARLAGGWEQFF.

J is TRBJ2-5 and V is TRBV11-2; 11 bases are shared with TRBD2. This CDR3 comprises 16 residues. V was clipped by 5 bases and J by 5 bases; unmatched bases: 10. Germline V gives CDR1 SGHAT, CDR2 FQNNGV. CDR3 coding DNA: TGTGCCAGCAGCCGACTAGCGGGATTGGGGTCGGAGACCCAGTACTTC. Residues: CASSRLAGLGSETQYF.

This chain links TRBV10-3 with TRBJ1-2, with 11 bases identical to TRBD1. Germline V CDR1 and CDR2: ENHRY, SYGVKD. CDR3 length: 16 residues. V lost 0 bases, J lost 4 bases, and 4 bases stayed unmatched. The CDR3 sequence is CAISESRTGGFYGYTF. CDR3 nucleotide sequence: TGTGCCATCAGTGAGTCAAGGACAGGGGGCTTCTATGGCTACACCTTC.

This clone was seen once. The chain combines TRBV4-1 with TRBJ2-7; 16 positions agree with TRBD2. J lost 0 bases, V lost 2 bases, and 10 bases had no gene match. Germline loops: CDR1 MGHRA, CDR2 YSYEKL. The CDR3 covers 20 residues. CDR3 in DNA: TGCGCCAGCAGCCAAACCCCGCCGGGACTAGCGGGAGGGTCCTCCTACGAGCAGTACTTC. Translated: CASSQTPPGLAGGSSYEQYF.

The chain links TRBV28 to TRBJ2-4; 7 nucleotides line up with TRBD1. V lost 2 bases to trimming and J lost 4 bases; unmatched junction nucleotides: 5. Germline V gives CDR1 MDHEN, CDR2 SYDVKM. The CDR3 extends over 15 amino acids. The CDR3 reads CASSLGNRGKNIQYF. The DNA of the CDR3 is TGTGCCAGCAGTTTAGGCAACAGGGGAAAAAACATTCAGTACTTC.

This rearrangement joins TRBV27 to TRBJ1-1, with 7 bases identical to TRBD1. Germline CDR1 and CDR2: MNHEY and SMNVEV (reference sequence). V lost 0 bases, J lost 0 bases, and 4 bases stayed unmatched. This CDR3 is built from 16 residues. The CDR3 loop is CASSLSATGMNTEAFF. Here the CDR3 DNA reads TGTGCCAGCAGTTTATCCGCGACAGGGATGAACACTGAAGCTTTCTTT.